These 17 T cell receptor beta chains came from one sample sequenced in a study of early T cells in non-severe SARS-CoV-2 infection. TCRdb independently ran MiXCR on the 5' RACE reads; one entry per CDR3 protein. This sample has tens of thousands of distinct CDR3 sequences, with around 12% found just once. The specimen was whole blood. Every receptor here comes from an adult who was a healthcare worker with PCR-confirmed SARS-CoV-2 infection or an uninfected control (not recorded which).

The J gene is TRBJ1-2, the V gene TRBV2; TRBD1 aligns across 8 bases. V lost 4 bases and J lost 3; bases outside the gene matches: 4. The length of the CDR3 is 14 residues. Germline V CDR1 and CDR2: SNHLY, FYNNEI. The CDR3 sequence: CASSGNRGDYGYTF. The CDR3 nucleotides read TGTGCCAGCAGTGGAAACAGGGGGGACTATGGCTACACCTTC.

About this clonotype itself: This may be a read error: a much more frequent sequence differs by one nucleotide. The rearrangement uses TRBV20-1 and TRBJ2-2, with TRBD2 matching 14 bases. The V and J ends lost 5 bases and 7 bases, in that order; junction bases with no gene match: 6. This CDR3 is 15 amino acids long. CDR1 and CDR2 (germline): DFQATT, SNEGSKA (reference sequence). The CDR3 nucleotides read TGCAGTGCTGGGACTAGCGGGGGATACATCGGGGAGCTGTTTTTT. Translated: CSAGTSGGYIGELFF.

CDR3 in amino acids: CASSFTWGDAPYNEQFF. Here the CDR3 DNA reads TGTGCCAGCAGTTTCACCTGGGGGGACGCTCCCTACAATGAGCAGTTCTTC. This chain uses TRBV12-3 or TRBV12-4 with TRBJ2-1, with TRBD2 as a possible D gene (6 bases). Between the trimmed V and J ends, which lost 3 bases and 2 bases, there was a span of 17 bases. The CDR3 extends over 17 amino acids.

The CDR3 loop is CSAPGTSGGNNEQFF. For the CDR3, the DNA is TGCAGTGCCCCCGGGACTTCTGGCGGGAACAATGAGCAGTTCTTC. The chain carries TRBV20-1 and TRBJ2-1; perhaps TRBD2 as D (6 bases). Trimming cost V 6 bases and J 5 bases, with 20 bases left between them. This CDR3 is 15 amino acids long. CDR1 DFQATT and CDR2 SNEGSKA come from the germline V gene (reference sequence).

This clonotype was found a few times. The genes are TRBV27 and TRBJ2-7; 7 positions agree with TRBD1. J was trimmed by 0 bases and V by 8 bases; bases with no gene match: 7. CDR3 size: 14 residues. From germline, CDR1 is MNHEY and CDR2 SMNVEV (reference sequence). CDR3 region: CASGSTGFSYEQYF. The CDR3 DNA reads TGTGCCAGCGGTTCGACAGGGTTCTCCTACGAGCAGTACTTC.

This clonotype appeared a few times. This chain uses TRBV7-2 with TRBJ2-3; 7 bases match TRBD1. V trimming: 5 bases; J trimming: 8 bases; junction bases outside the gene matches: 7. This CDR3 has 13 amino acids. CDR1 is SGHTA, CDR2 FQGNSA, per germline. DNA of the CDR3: TGTGCCAGCAGCCCTAGACAGGGTGGTACGCAGTATTTT. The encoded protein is CASSPRQGGTQYF.

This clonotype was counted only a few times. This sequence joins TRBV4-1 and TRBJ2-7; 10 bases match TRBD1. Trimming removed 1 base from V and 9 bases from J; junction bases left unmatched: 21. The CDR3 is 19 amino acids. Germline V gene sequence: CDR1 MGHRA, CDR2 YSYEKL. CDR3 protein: CASSQVLVIRGQGGNVQYF. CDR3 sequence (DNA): TGCGCCAGCAGCCAAGTCTTGGTTATACGCGGACAGGGGGGCAATGTGCAGTACTTC.

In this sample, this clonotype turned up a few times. CDR3 loop: CSASAPGRGLNEQYF. CDR3 DNA: TGCAGTGCTAGTGCCCCTGGCAGGGGGCTAAACGAGCAGTACTTC. This sequence joins TRBV20-1 and TRBJ2-7, with 8 bases identical to TRBD1. Germline V gives CDR1 DFQATT, CDR2 SNEGSKA (reference sequence). The junction had 12 bases not matched to a gene; V was cut back by 3 bases and J by 5 bases. The CDR3 runs 15 residues.

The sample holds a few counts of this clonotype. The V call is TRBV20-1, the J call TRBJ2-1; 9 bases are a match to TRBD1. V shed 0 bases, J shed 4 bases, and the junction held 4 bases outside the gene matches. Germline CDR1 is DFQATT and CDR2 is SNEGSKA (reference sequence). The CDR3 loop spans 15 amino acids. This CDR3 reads CSARDPGQGYNEQFF. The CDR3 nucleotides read TGCAGTGCTAGAGATCCGGGACAGGGTTACAATGAGCAGTTCTTC.

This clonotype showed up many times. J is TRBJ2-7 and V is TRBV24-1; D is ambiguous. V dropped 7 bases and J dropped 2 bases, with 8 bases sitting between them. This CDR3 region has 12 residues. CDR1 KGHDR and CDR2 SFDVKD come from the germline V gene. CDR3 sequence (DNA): TGTGCCACCAGCAGGAAAACCTACGAGCAGTACTTC. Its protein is CATSRKTYEQYF.

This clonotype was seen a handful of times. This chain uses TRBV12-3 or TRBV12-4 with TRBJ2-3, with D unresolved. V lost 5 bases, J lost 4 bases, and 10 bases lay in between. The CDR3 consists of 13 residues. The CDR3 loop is CASSLDQPDTQYF. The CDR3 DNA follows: TGTGCCAGCAGTCTAGACCAGCCAGATACGCAGTATTTT.

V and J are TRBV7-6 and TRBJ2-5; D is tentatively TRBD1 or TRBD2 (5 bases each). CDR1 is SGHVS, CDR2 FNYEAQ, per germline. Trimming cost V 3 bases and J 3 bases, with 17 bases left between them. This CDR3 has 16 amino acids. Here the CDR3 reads CASSFWSHRGEETQYF. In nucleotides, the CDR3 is TGTGCCAGCAGCTTTTGGTCGCACCGAGGGGAAGAGACCCAGTACTTC.

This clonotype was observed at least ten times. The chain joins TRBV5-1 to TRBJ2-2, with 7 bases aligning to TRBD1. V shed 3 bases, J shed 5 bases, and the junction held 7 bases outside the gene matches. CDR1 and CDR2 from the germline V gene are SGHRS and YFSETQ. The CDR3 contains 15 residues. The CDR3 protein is CASSWATGDTGELFF. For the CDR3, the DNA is TGCGCCAGCAGCTGGGCTACAGGGGATACCGGGGAGCTGTTTTTT.

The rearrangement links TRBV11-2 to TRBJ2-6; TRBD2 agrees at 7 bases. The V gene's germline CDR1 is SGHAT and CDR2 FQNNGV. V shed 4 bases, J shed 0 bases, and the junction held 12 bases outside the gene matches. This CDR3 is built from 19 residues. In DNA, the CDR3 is TGTGCCAGCAGCTCCTTAGGTGAAGCGGGAACCTCTGGGGCCAACGTCCTGACTTTC. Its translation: CASSSLGEAGTSGANVLTF.

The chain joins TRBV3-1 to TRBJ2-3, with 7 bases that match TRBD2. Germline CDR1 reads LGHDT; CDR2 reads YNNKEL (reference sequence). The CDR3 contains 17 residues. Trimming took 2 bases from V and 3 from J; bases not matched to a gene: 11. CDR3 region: CASSQPQTAGRTDTQYF. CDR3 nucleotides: TGTGCCAGCAGCCAACCCCAGACAGCGGGGAGAACAGATACGCAGTATTTT.

CDR3 DNA: TGCGCCAGCAGCCCCACAGGGGGCGCCTCCAAAAACATTCAGTACTTC. Protein sequence: CASSPTGGASKNIQYF. V gene TRBV5-1 combines with J gene TRBJ2-4, with 9 bases fitting TRBD1. Trimming removed 4 bases from V and 2 bases from J; junction bases left unmatched: 7. The germline V gene encodes CDR1 SGHRS and CDR2 YFSETQ. CDR3 length equals 16 residues.

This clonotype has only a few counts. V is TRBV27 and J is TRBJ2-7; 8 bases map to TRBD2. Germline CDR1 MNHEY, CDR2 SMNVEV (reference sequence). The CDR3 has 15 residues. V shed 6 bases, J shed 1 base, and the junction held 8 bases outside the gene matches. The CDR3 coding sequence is TGTGCCAGCAGAGCTCCGGGACTAGGGTCCTACGAGCAGTACTTC. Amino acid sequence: CASRAPGLGSYEQYF.